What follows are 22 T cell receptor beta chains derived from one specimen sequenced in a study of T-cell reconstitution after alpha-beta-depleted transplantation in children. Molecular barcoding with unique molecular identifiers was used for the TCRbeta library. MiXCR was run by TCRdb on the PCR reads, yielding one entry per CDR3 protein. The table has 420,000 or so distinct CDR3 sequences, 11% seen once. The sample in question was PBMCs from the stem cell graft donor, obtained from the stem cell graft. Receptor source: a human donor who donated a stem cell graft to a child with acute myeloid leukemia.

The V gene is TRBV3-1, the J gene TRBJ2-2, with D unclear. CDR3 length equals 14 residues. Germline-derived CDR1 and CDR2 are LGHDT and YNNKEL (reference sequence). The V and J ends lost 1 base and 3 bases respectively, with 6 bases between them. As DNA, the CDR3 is TGTGCCAGCAGCCAAGGGTGGGACACCGGGGAGCTGTTTTTT. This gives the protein CASSQGWDTGELFF.

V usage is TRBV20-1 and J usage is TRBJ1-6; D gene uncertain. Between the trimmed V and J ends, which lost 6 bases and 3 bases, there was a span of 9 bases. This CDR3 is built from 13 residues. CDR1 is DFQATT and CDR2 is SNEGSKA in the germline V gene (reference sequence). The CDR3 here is CSALTVYNSPLHF. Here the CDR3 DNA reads TGCAGTGCACTCACAGTCTATAATTCACCCCTCCACTTT.

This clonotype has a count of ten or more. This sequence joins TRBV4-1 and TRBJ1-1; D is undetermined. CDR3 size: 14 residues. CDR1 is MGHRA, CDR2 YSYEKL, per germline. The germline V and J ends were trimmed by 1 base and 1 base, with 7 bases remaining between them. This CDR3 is CASSQGWGNTEAFF. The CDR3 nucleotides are TGCGCCAGCAGCCAAGGGTGGGGGAACACTGAAGCTTTCTTT.

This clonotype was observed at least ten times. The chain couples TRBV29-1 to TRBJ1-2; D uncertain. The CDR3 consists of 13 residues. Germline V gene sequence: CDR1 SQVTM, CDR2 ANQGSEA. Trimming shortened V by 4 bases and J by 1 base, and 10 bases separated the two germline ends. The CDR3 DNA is TGCAGCGTTGGGTTGACGATTAACTATGGCTACACCTTC. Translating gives CSVGLTINYGYTF.

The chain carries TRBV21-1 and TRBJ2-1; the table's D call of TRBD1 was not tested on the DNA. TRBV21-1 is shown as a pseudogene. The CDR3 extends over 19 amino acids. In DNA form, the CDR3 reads TGTGCCAGCAGCAAAGAGTTGGGGGGGGTTCCCGGCTCCTACAATGAGCAGTTCTTC. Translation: CASSKELGGVPGSYNEQFF.

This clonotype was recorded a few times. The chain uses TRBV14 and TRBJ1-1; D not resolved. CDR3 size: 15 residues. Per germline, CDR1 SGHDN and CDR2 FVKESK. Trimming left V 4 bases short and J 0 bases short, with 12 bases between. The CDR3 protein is CASSRTTFMNTEAFF. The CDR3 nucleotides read TGTGCCAGCAGCCGGACCACTTTCATGAACACTGAAGCTTTCTTT.

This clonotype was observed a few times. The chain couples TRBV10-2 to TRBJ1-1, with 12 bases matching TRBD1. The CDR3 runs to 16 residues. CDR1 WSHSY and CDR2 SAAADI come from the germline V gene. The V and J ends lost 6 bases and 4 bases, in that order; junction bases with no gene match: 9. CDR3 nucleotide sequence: TGCGCCAGCAGCCAGGGACAGGGGGCTCTACGCACTGAAGCTTTCTTT. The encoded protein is CASSQGQGALRTEAFF.

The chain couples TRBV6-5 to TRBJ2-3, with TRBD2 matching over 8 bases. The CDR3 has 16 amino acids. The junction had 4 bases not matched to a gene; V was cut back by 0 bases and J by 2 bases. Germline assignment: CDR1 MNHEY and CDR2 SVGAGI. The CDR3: CASSYSGLAFTDTQYF. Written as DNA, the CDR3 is TGTGCCAGCAGTTACTCCGGACTAGCCTTCACAGATACGCAGTATTTT.

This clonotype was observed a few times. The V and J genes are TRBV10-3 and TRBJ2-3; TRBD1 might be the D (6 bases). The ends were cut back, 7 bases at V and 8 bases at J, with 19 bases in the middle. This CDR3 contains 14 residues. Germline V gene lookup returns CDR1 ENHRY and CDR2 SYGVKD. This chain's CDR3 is CAITSGAGDGTQYF. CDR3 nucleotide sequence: TGTGCCATCACAAGTGGGGCAGGGGATGGTACGCAGTATTTT.

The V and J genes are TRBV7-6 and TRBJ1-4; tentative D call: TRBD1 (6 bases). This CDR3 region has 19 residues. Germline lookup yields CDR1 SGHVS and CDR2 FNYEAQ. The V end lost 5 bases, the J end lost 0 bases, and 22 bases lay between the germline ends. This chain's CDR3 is CASSPGGGRTSPTNEKLFF. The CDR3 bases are TGTGCCAGCAGCCCTGGGGGGGGCAGGACGAGTCCAACTAATGAAAAACTGTTTTTT. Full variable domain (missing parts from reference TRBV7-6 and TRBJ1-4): GAGVSQSPRYKVTKRGQDVALRCDPISGHVSLYWYRQALGQGPEFLTYFNYEAQQDKSGLPNDRFSAERPEGSISTLTIQRTEQRDSAMYRCASSPGGGRTSPTNEKLFFGSGTQLSVL.

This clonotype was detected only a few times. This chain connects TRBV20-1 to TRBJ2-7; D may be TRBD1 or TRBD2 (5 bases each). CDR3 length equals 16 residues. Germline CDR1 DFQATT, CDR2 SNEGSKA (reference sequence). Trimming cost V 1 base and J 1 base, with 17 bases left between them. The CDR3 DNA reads TGCAGTGCTAGAGGGGGAAGCGAGGGACCGTCCTACGAGCAGTACTTC. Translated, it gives CSARGGSEGPSYEQYF.

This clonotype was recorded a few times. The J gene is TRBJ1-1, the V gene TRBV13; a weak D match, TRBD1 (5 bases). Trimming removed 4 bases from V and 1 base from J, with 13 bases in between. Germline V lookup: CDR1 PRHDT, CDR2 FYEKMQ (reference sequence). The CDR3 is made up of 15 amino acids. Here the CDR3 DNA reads TGTGCCAGCAGCTCCCACTTTACAGGGAACACTGAAGCTTTCTTT. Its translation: CASSSHFTGNTEAFF.

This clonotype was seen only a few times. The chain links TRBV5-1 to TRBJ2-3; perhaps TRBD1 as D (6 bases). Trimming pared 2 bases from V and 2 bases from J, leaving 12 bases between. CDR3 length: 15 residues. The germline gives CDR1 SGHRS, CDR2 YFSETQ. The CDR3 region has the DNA TGCGCCAGCAGCTTTCGACAGGCCGACACAGATACGCAGTATTTT. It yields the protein CASSFRQADTDTQYF.

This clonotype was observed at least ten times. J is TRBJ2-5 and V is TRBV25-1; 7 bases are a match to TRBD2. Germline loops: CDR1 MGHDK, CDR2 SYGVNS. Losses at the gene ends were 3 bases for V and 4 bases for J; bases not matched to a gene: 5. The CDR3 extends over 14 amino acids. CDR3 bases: TGTGCCAGCAGTGAGTCAGGCGGGGGAGAGACCCAGTACTTC. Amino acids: CASSESGGGETQYF.

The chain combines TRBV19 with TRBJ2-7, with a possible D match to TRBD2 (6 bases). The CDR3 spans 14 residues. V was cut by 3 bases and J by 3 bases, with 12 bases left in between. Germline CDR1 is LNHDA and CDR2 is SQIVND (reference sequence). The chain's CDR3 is CASSMRRAGYEQYF. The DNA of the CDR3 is TGTGCCAGTAGTATGAGGAGGGCGGGCTACGAGCAGTACTTC.

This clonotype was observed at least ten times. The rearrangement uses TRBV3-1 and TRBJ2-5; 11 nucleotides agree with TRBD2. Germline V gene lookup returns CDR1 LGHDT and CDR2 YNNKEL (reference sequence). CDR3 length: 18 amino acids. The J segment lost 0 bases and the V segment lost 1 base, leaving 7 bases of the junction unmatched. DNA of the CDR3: TGTGCCAGCAGCCAAGGCCGTCGACTAGCGGGGAACCAAGAGACCCAGTACTTC. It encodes CASSQGRRLAGNQETQYF.

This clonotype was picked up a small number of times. CDR3 nucleotide sequence: TGTGCCAGCAACCTATCGAGGGACTCACCCCTCCACTTT. It encodes CASNLSRDSPLHF. This sequence joins TRBV7-2 and TRBJ1-6, with D possibly being TRBD1 (5 bases). The CDR3 is made up of 13 amino acids. CDR1 and CDR2 from the germline V gene are SGHTA and FQGNSA. Trimming stripped 7 bases from V and 10 bases from J, with 14 bases between.

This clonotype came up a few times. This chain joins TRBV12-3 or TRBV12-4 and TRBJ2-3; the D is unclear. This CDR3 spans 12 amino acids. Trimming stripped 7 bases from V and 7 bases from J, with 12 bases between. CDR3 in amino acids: CASTPGWYTQYF. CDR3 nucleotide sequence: TGTGCCAGCACCCCGGGTTGGTATACGCAGTATTTT.

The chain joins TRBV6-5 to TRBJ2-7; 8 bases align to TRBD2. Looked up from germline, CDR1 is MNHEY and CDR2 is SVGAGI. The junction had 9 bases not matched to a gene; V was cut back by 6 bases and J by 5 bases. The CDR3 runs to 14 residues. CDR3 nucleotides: TGTGCCAGCAGACCCGGGACTAGGGGCGACGAGCAGTACTTC. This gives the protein CASRPGTRGDEQYF.

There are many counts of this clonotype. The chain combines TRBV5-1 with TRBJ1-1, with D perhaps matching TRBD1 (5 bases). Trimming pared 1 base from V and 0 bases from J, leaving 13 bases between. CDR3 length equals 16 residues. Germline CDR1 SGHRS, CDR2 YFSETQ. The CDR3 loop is CASSLQGKTLNTEAFF. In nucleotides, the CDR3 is TGCGCCAGCAGCTTGCAGGGAAAGACTCTGAACACTGAAGCTTTCTTT.

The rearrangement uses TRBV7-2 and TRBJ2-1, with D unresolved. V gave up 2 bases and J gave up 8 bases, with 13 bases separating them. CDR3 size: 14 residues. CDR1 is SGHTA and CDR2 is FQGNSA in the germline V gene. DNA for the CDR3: TGTGCCAGCAGCTTATCCCACGGCCACGATGAGCAGTTCTTC. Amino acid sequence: CASSLSHGHDEQFF.

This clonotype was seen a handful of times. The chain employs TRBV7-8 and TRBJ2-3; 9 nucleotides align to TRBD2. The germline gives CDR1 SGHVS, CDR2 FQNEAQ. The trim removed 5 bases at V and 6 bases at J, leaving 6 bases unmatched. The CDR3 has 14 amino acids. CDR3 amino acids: CASSPGTSRDTQYF. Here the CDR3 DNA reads TGTGCCAGCAGCCCCGGGACTAGCCGGGATACGCAGTATTTT.